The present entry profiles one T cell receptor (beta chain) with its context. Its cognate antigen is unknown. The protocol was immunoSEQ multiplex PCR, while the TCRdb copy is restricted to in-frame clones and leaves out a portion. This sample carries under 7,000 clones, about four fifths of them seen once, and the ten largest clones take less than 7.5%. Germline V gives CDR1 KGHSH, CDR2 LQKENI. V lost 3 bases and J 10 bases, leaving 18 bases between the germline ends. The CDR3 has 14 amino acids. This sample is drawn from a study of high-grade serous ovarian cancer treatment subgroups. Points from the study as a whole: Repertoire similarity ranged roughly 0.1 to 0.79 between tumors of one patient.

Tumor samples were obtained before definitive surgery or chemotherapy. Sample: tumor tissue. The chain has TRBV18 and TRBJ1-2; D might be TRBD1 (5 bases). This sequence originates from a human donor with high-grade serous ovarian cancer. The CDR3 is CASSPTERGPNYTF. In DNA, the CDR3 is TGTGCCAGCTCACCCACGGAAAGGGGACCAAACTACACCTTC. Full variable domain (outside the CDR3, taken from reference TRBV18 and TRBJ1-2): NAGVMQNPRHLVRRRGQEARLRCSPMKGHSHVYWYRQLPEEGLKFMVYLQKENIIDESGMPKERFSAEFPKEGPSILRIQQVVRGDSAAYFCASSPTERGPNYTFGSGTRLTVV.